Sequencing of this TCR beta chain was carried out in a study of cytomegalovirus exposure and HLA in healthy donors. This CDR3 region has 14 residues. Germline trimming cut 3 bases from V and 4 bases from J; bases unmatched to any gene: 1. Germline loops: CDR1 SNHLY, CDR2 FYNNEI. The PCR ran on 60 Vbeta and 13 Jbeta primers. Some clones are missing from TCRdb's copy, which holds only in-frame ones; the method was immunoSEQ multiplex PCR. Recorded for this sample: 150,000 to 200,000 clones. Worth noting for this clone: Its antigen is as yet unknown.

Notes on the study in general: The productive fraction for most TCR beta V segments was about 87% or about 30% in an earlier analysis.

Material for sequencing was PBMCs. The chain links TRBV2 to TRBJ1-4, with 8 positions matching TRBD1. The receptor's source is a man aged 30 to 39 in good health and CMV-seronegative. CDR3 residues: CASSETGVNEKLFF. The CDR3 region has the DNA TGTGCCAGCAGTGAGACAGGGGTTAATGAAAAACTGTTTTTT. The variable domain in full, completed from reference TRBV2 and TRBJ1-4, reads EPEVTQTPSHQVTQMGQEVILRCVPISNHLYFYWYRQILGQKVEFLVSFYNNEISEKSEIFDDQFSVERPDGSNFTLKIRSTKLEDSAMYFCASSETGVNEKLFFGSGTQLSVL.